This TCR beta chain was recovered during a study of T cell responses to AZD1222 COVID-19 vaccine. The length of the CDR3 is 14 residues. Germline values: CDR1 SGHRS, CDR2 YFSETQ. Trimming shortened V by 4 bases and J by 0 bases, and 11 bases separated the two germline ends. With regard to this clone: What it binds is unknown.

Study-wide results and limits: Just a handful of AZD1222 recipients tested seropositive at baseline.

Sequencing used immunoSEQ multiplex PCR; TCRdb keeps in-frame clones, though not all of them. Of 91,000 or so clones listed, roughly nine tenths are singletons. Source: peripheral blood, taken 28 days after the second AZD1222 dose. The V and J genes are TRBV5-1 and TRBJ2-7; D unresolved. This receptor was identified in an adult who received the AZD1222 COVID-19 vaccine. CDR3 DNA: TGCGCCAGCAGCGCTTTAGTGAGCTCCTACGAGCAGTACTTC. Translation gives CASSALVSSYEQYF.